The table lists the clone carrying this TCR beta chain with a few counts. Its matching antigen is unknown. The data derive from a study of response to subunit inactivated influenza vaccine. Whole-study findings and limits: After each seasonal influenza vaccination, few new T cells are recruited, the authors suggested.

TCRdb fed the RT-PCR reads into MiXCR, producing one record per CDR3 protein. The sample includes roughly 650,000 distinct CDR3 sequences, approximately 14% of them seen just once. The CDR3 has 14 amino acids. With V trimmed by 3 bases and J by 6 bases, 5 bases remained unmatched. The germline CDR1 and CDR2 sequences are SGHVS and FQNEAQ. The sequencing here drew on PBMCs from blood, taken 12 days after vaccination. The TCR was taken from a middle-aged man who received an inactivated influenza vaccine. The V call is TRBV7-8, the J call TRBJ1-2; 9 nucleotides match TRBD1. CDR3 amino acids: CASSLDRGRDGYTF. The CDR3 region has the DNA TGTGCCAGCAGCTTGGACAGGGGTCGAGATGGCTACACCTTC.